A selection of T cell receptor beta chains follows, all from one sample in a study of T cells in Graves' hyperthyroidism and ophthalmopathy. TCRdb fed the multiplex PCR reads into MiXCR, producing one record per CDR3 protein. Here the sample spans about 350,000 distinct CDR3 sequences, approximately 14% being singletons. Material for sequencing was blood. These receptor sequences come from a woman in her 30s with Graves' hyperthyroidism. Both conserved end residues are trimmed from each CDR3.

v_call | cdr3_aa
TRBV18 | ASSPRESNTGELF
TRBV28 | AIPPRDVPKNIQY
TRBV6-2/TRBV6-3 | ASHRAGASYNEQF
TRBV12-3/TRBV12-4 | ASSFHGQGSYNEQF
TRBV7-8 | ASSQREPTYNEQF
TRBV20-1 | SARDLGERQPQH
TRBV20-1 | SARRLAGLQETQY
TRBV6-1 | ASSLQGTGVRLNTGELF
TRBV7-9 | ASGTGGGGANVLT
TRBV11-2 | ASSFRDFNNEQF
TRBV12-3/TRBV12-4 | ASSFGDLGAF
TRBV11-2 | ASSPGYGEQF
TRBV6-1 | ASRITGGSDGYT
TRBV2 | ASSALGLAGGGNEQF
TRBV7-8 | ASRRGGTDTQY
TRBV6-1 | ASSEKPQGATGELF
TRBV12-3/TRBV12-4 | ASSSTGTGNYEQY
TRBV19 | AGSLVSSGANVLT
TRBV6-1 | ASSEPLLALGANVLT
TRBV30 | AWNPGSSYEQY
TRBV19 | ASSDRDAYNEQF
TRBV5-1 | ASSLQGANTEAF
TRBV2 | ASRALDAGTGELF
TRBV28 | ASTVGGYNEQF
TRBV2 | ASTRVRETQY